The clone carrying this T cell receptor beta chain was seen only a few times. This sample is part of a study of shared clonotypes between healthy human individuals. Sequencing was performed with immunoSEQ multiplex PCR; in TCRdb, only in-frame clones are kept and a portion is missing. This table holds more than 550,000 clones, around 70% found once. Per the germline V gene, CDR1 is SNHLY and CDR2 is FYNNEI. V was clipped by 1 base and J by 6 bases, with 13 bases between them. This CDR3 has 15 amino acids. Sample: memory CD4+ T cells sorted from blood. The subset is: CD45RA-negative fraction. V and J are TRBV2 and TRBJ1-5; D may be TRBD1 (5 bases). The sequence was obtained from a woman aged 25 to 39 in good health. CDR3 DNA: TGTGCCAGCAGTGAAGAGGGGTCGGCTGGTCAGCCCCAGCATTTT. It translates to CASSEEGSAGQPQHF.